This TCR beta chain was captured by sequencing in a study of T cell repertoires in cytomegalovirus infection. The ends lost 6 bases at V and 5 bases at J; junction bases unmatched: 9. The CDR3 loop spans 14 amino acids. Germline loops: CDR1 SGHTA, CDR2 FQGNSA. This clonotype was recorded many times. What it binds is not known. TCRdb re-derived calls from the reads in MiXCR, one entry per CDR3 protein. The sample includes a few hundred thousand distinct CDR3 sequences, 40% of them seen just once. V gene TRBV7-2 combines with J gene TRBJ1-1; 7 bases line up with TRBD1. The specimen comprised cultured PBMCs, sampled from culture after CMV antigen stimulation. This clonotype originated in a human donor in good health (CMV status not recorded). Some clones in this sample may be carry-over from other donors' samples. Here the CDR3 DNA reads TGTGCCAGCAGTTTTACAGGGGCAGGGACTGAAGCTTTCTTT. This codes for CASSFTGAGTEAFF.